This T cell receptor (beta chain) is drawn from a study of blood T cell repertoires in COVID-19. About the research overall: COVID-19 samples, acute and convalescent, were from the United States, Italy and Spain.

TCRdb's table, derived via immunoSEQ multiplex PCR, lists solely in-frame clones and lacks some. The repertoire holds about 58,000 clones, with about 88% as singletons. Germline loops: CDR1 SGHTA, CDR2 FQGTGA. The CDR3 consists of 15 residues. V was trimmed by 5 bases and J by 0 bases, leaving 10 bases between them. Sequencing was done on a sample of peripheral blood. This TCR came from a human donor with active COVID-19. The donor label of this sample is uncertain. The chain carries TRBV7-3 and TRBJ2-2; D gene ambiguous. The DNA of the CDR3 is TGTGCCAGCAGCCCGTTCGGAGCGAACACCGGGGAGCTGTTTTTT. Translation gives CASSPFGANTGELFF.